A selection of T cell receptor beta chains follows, all from one sample in a study of blood T cell repertoires in COVID-19. Using immunoSEQ multiplex PCR, the repertoire was profiled, and TCRdb retains in-frame clones only, with some absent. The data contain about 140,000 clones, around 81% of them singletons. Sequenced input: peripheral blood. The receptors here all came from a human donor in a cohort sampled during active COVID-19. CDR3s include the opening cysteine and the closing phenylalanine or tryptophan. The D gene is left open where the match is weak. Clone size is given for some rows only: seen once, a few or many times, or a class if the clone is expanded.

v_call,j_call,d_call,clone_size,cdr3_nt,cdr3_aa
TRBV7-9,TRBJ2-3,TRBD2,few,TGTGCCAGCAGCTTGGGTAGCGGGAGATTCGCAGATACGCAGTATTTT,CASSLGSGRFADTQYF
TRBV20-1,TRBJ2-7,TRBD2,NA,TGCAGTGCTAGTGCCCTCCGACTAGCGGGAGCCTACGAGCAGTACTTC,CSASALRLAGAYEQYF
TRBV29-1,TRBJ2-7,TRBD2,NA,TGCAGCGTTGTAAGGGTCGGGGGGAGCTCCTACGAGCAGTACTTC,CSVVRVGGSSYEQYF
TRBV5-4,TRBJ2-5,TRBD1,once,TGTGCCAGCAGCTTGGACAGGGGTAGGTTGGAGACCCAGTACTTC,CASSLDRGRLETQYF
TRBV27,TRBJ1-2,NA,NA,TGTGCCAGCAGTTTATTGGGGGCTGTACAATATGGCTACACCTTC,CASSLLGAVQYGYTF
TRBV27,TRBJ1-6,NA,NA,TGTGCCAGCAGTCCCCGGAGCTCCTATAATTCACCCCTCCACTTT,CASSPRSSYNSPLHF
TRBV7-8,TRBJ2-7,TRBD1,few,TGTGCCAGCAGCTCAACAGGGGAGTCCTACGAGCAGTACTTC,CASSSTGESYEQYF
TRBV7-2,TRBJ1-6,TRBD1,few,TGTGCCAGCAGCCCCAGGGACAGGGGTAATTCACCCCTCCACTTT,CASSPRDRGNSPLHF
TRBV29-1,TRBJ1-2,NA,NA,TGCAGCGTTGAGAAGACAGGACGAGACTACACCTTC,CSVEKTGRDYTF
TRBV28,TRBJ2-7,NA,once,TGTGCCAGCAGCCCTTCTACTTTGGACAGTGTAGCCTACGAGCAGTACTTC,CASSPSTLDSVAYEQYF
TRBV27,TRBJ2-7,TRBD2,NA,TGTGCCAGCAGTTCCAGGACTAGCGGGATGTATTCGTACGAGCAGTACTTC,CASSSRTSGMYSYEQYF
TRBV19,TRBJ2-7,TRBD1,NA,TGTGCCAGTAGTAGGGACAGGGGGAACTACGAGCAGTACTTC,CASSRDRGNYEQYF
TRBV20-1,TRBJ2-3,NA,NA,TGCAGTGCCCCCCGACTTTCCCTCCAGTATTTT,CSAPRLSLQYF
TRBV6-6,TRBJ2-5,NA,NA,TGTGCCAAACTTGGAGGGTGGGTTACTAGTGCGACCCAGTACTTC,CAKLGGWVTSATQYF
TRBV7-9,TRBJ2-7,TRBD2,NA,TGTGCCAGCAGCGGAGCCGGGACTAGCGGCTCCTACGAGCAGTACTTC,CASSGAGTSGSYEQYF
TRBV5-1,TRBJ2-7,NA,NA,TGCGCCAGCAGCTTGGACCTCGGGGTCTACGAGCAGTACTTC,CASSLDLGVYEQYF
TRBV4-2,TRBJ2-6,TRBD1,many,TGTGCCAGCAGCCAAACGACAGGGTCTGGGGCCAACGTCCTGACTTTC,CASSQTTGSGANVLTF
TRBV19,TRBJ2-3,TRBD2,NA,TGTGCCAGTAGGGAGGAAGCGGGAGCCGCGGGTCTTGGAGATACGCAGTATTTT,CASREEAGAAGLGDTQYF
TRBV5-8,TRBJ2-5,NA,NA,TGTGCCAGCAGCATACCAGGGGCAGGAGTCTTTGAGACCCAGTACTTC,CASSIPGAGVFETQYF
TRBV27,TRBJ2-7,NA,NA,TGTGCCAGCAGTCCCTTGACAGTTCTTGACGAGCAGTACTTC,CASSPLTVLDEQYF
TRBV19,TRBJ1-2,TRBD1,many,TGTGCCAGTAGCAGTTCCCAGGGGGCGAGGAACTATGGCTACACCTTC,CASSSSQGARNYGYTF
TRBV7-2,TRBJ2-7,NA,NA,TGTGCCAGCAGCTTAGAAGGCAGGTCCCTCCAGTACTTC,CASSLEGRSLQYF
TRBV27,TRBJ2-7,TRBD1,NA,TGTGCCAGCAGTCTAGGGACAGTGACCTCCTACGAGCAGTACTTC,CASSLGTVTSYEQYF
TRBV29-1,TRBJ2-7,TRBD1,NA,TGCAGCGTTGTGGGGCGGGACAGGGCCTACGAGCAGTACTTC,CSVVGRDRAYEQYF
TRBV18,TRBJ2-2,NA,few,TGTGCCAGCTCACCACGTTCCAGGGGAGACGGGGAGCTGTTTTTT,CASSPRSRGDGELFF
TRBV7-9,TRBJ2-7,NA,few,TGTGCCAGCAGCGGACCCCTGTCCCGGGATAGCATCTACGAGCAGTACTTC,CASSGPLSRDSIYEQYF
TRBV19,TRBJ1-1,NA,NA,TGTGCCAGTAGTTGGACCATCAGGGGGAACACTGAAGCTTTCTTT,CASSWTIRGNTEAFF
TRBV9,TRBJ2-1,NA,NA,TGTGCCAGCAGCGTAGGGGCAGGGGTGTACAATGAGCAGTTCTTC,CASSVGAGVYNEQFF
TRBV21-1,TRBJ2-7,NA,NA,TGTGCCGACCCTCATCATGGGGGGGCGCAGAAGTCCCTAGCGGGCCTCTCCTACGAGCAGTACTTC,CADPHHGGAQKSLAGLSYEQYF
TRBV3-1/TRBV3-2,TRBJ1-5,NA,NA,TGTGCCAGCAGCCAAGGTGGGGGGGTGATGGCCCAGCATTTT,CASSQGGGVMAQHF
TRBV2,TRBJ1-4,NA,NA,TGTGCCAGCAGCGACGCGGGTGGTGAAAAACTGTTTTTT,CASSDAGGEKLFF
TRBV7-2,TRBJ2-4,TRBD2,NA,TGTGCCAGCAGCTTGGAGCGGGAGGGGGACATTCAGTACTTC,CASSLEREGDIQYF
TRBV27,TRBJ2-7,TRBD2,NA,TGTGCCAGCAGTTTGACTAGCGGGAGTACGGTCCTCGAGCAGTACTTC,CASSLTSGSTVLEQYF
TRBV28,TRBJ1-5,TRBD1,NA,TGTGCCAGCAGTTTATCCGGACAGGGGCGTCAGCCCCAGCATTTT,CASSLSGQGRQPQHF
TRBV28,TRBJ2-5,NA,NA,TGTGCCACTAGATATTTCAGTCAAGAGACCCAGTACTTC,CATRYFSQETQYF
TRBV19,TRBJ2-6,NA,NA,TGTGCCAGTAGTATAGCCCCAATCTCTGGGGCCAACGTCCTGACTTTC,CASSIAPISGANVLTF
TRBV19,TRBJ1-2,TRBD1,NA,TGTGCCAGTAGTCTGCAGACAGGGAACTATGGCTACACCTTC,CASSLQTGNYGYTF
TRBV6-5,TRBJ2-7,NA,NA,TGTGCCAGCAGGGGTTTGGAGAGCTCCTACGAGCAGTACTTC,CASRGLESSYEQYF
TRBV7-8,TRBJ2-7,NA,once,TGTGCCAGCAGCTTAGCAGAAGGCTATTACAGGTACTACGAGCAGTACTTC,CASSLAEGYYRYYEQYF
TRBV7-9,TRBJ2-4,TRBD2,NA,TGTGCCAGCAGCTCACCGGGGACTAGCGGGAGTTTGGGAAACATTCAGTACTTC,CASSSPGTSGSLGNIQYF
TRBV5-6,TRBJ2-5,NA,NA,TGTGCCAGCAGCTTGGGGGTACAGGACCAAGAGACCCAGTACTTC,CASSLGVQDQETQYF
TRBV28,TRBJ2-7,NA,NA,TGTGCCAGCAGACTAGCCCGCGAGCAGTACTTC,CASRLAREQYF
TRBV4-3,TRBJ1-2,NA,NA,TGCGCCAGCAGCCGGCCCCCTTCGACAGGCCGTGACTATGGCTACACCTTC,CASSRPPSTGRDYGYTF
TRBV9,TRBJ1-2,NA,once,TGTGCCAGCAGCGTAGGTGCCCTAGTCGCTAACTATGGCTACACCTTC,CASSVGALVANYGYTF
TRBV4-3,TRBJ1-2,NA,NA,TGCGCCAGCAGCCAAGATCTCGGGGCGGGGTACGGCTACACCTTC,CASSQDLGAGYGYTF
TRBV5-1,TRBJ1-2,TRBD1,NA,TGCGCCAGCAGCCTCCGGGACAGGGGGACCTATGGCTACACCTTC,CASSLRDRGTYGYTF
TRBV7-7,TRBJ2-2,TRBD2,NA,TGTGCCAGCAGCTTAGCCCTACTAGCGGGAGCGAACACCGGGGAGCTGTTTTTT,CASSLALLAGANTGELFF
TRBV18,TRBJ2-6,TRBD1,NA,TGTGCCAGCTCACCCCAGACAGGGGGGATGAGCTCTGGGGCCAACGTCCTGACTTTC,CASSPQTGGMSSGANVLTF